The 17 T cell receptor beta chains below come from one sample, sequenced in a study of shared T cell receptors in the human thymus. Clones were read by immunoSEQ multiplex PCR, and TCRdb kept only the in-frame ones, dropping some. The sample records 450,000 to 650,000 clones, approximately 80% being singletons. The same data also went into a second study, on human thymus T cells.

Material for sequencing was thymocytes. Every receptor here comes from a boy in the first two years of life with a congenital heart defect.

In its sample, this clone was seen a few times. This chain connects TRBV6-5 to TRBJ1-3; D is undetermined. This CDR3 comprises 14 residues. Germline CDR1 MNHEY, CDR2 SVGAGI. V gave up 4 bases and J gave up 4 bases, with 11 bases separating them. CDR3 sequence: CASSSEGHGNTIYF. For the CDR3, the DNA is TGTGCCAGCAGTTCCGAGGGTCACGGAAACACCATATATTTT.

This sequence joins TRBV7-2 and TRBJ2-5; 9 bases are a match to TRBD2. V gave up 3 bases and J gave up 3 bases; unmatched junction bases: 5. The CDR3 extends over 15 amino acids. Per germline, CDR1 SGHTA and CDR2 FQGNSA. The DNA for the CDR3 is TGTGCCAGCAGCTTCAAGCGGGAGGCGGAAGAGACCCAGTACTTC. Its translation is CASSFKREAEETQYF.

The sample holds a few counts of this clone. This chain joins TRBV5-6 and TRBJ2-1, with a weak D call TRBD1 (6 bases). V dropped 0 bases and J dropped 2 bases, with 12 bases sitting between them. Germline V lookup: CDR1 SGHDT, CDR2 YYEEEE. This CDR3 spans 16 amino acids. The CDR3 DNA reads TGTGCCAGCAGCTTGGTTCCAGGGGAGACCTACAATGAGCAGTTCTTC. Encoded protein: CASSLVPGETYNEQFF.

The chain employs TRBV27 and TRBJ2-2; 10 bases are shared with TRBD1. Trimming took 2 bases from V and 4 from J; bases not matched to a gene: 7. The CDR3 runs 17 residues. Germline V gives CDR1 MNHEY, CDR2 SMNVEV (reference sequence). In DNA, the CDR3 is TGTGCCAGCAGTTTAGGGACAGGGGATTTGTTCACCGGGGAGCTGTTTTTT. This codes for CASSLGTGDLFTGELFF.

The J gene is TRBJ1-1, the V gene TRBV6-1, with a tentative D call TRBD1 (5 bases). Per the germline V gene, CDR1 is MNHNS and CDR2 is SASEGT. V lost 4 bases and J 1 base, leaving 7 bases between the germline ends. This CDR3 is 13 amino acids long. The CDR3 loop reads CASSVQGNTEAFF. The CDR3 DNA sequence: TGTGCCAGCAGTGTCCAGGGGAACACTGAAGCTTTCTTT.

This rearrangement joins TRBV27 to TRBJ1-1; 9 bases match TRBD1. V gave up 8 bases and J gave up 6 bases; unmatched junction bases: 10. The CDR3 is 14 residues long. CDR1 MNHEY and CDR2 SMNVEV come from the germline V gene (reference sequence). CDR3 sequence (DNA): TGTGCCAGCTTAAGCCGGGACAGGGACGCTGAAGCTTTCTTT. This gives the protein CASLSRDRDAEAFF.

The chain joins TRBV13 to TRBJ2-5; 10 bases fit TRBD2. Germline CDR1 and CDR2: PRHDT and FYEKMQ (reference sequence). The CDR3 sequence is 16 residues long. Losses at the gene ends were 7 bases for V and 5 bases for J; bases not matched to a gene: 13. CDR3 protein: CASNGAGGDSQETQYF. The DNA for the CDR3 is TGTGCCAGCAACGGAGCGGGAGGGGATTCTCAGGAGACCCAGTACTTC.

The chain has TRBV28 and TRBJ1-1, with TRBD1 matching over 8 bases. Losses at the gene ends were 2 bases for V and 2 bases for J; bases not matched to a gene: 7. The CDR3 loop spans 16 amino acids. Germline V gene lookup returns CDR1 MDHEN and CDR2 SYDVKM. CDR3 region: CASSLRGQVINTEAFF. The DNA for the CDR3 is TGTGCCAGCAGTTTAAGGGGACAGGTCATCAACACTGAAGCTTTCTTT. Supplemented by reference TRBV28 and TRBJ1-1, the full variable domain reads DVKVTQSSRYLVKRTGEKVFLECVQDMDHENMFWYRQDPGLGLRLIYFSYDVKMKEKGDIPEGYSVSREKKERFSLILESASTNQTSMYLCASSLRGQVINTEAFFGQGTRLTVV.

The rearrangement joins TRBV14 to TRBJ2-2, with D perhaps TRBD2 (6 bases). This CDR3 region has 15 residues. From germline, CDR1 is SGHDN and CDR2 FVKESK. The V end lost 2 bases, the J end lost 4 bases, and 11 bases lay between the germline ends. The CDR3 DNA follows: TGTGCCAGCAGCCAAAGGACTACATTCACCGGGGAGCTGTTTTTT. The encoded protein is CASSQRTTFTGELFF.

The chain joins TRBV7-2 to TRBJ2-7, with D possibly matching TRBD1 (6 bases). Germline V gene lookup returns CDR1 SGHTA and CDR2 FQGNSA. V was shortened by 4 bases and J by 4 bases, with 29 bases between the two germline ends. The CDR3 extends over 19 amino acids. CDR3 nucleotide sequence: TGTGCCAGCAGCTCTCCCCTCTTTCCTATGACAGGCCCCGCATACGAGCAGTACTTC. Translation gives CASSSPLFPMTGPAYEQYF.

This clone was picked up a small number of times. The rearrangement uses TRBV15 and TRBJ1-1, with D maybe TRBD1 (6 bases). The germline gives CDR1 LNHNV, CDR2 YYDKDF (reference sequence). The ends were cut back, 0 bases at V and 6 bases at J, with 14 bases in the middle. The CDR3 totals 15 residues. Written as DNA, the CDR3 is TGTGCCACCAGCAGAGATTCCGGGGGGGCGGCTGAAGCTTTCTTT. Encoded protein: CATSRDSGGAAEAFF.

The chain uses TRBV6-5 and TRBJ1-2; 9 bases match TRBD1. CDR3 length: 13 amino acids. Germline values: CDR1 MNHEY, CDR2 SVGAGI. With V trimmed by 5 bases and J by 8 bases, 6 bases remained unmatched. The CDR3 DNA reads TGTGCCAGCAGTCTCGGGACAGGGAAAGGCTACACCTTC. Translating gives CASSLGTGKGYTF.

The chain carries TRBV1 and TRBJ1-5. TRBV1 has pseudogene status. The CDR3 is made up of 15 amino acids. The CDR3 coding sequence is TGCACCAGCAGCCATTTAGGACGGGACAATCAGCCCCAGCATTTT. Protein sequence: CTSSHLGRDNQPQHF.

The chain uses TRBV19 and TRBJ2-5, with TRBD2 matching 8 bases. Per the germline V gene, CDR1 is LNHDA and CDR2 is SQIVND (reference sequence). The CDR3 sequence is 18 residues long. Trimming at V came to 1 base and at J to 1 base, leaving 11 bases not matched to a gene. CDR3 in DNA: TGTGCCAGTAGTATAGGGGTGATTAGCGGGACTACCCAAGAGACCCAGTACTTC. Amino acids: CASSIGVISGTTQETQYF. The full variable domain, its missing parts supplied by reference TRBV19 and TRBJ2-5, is DGGITQSPKYLFRKEGQNVTLSCEQNLNHDAMYWYRQDPGQGLRLIYYSQIVNDFQKGDIAEGYSVSREKKESFPLTVTSAQKNPTAFYLCASSIGVISGTTQETQYFGPGTRLLVL.

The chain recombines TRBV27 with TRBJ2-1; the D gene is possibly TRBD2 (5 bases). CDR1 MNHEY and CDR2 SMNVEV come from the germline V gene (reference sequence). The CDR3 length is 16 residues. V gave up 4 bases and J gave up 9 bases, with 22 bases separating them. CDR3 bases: TGTGCCAGCAGTTCCCCCACTAGGCAAGCGAGAGTTGAGCAGTTCTTC. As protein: CASSSPTRQARVEQFF.

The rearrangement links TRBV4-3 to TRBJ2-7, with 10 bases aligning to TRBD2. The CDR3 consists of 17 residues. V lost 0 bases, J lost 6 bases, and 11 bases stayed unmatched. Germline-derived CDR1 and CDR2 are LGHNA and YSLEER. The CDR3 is CASSQDRGEREGGEQYF. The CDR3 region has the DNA TGCGCCAGCAGCCAAGATCGGGGGGAGCGGGAGGGCGGCGAGCAGTACTTC.

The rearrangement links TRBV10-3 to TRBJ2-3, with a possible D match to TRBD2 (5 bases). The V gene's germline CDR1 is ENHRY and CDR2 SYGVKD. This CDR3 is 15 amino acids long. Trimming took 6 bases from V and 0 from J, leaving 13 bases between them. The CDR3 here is CAIRVTTWSTDTQYF. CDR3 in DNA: TGTGCCATCAGGGTGACTACCTGGAGCACAGATACGCAGTATTTT.